These 27 T cell receptor beta chains share one sample of origin, sequenced in a study of identical twins. One entry per CDR3 protein results from TCRdb running MiXCR on the 5' RACE reads. The data show about 260,000 distinct CDR3 sequences, 5.5% to 7% seen once. These data also featured in a second study, about yellow fever vaccine responses in identical twins.

The sequenced sample consisted of memory (CD45RO+) T cells sorted from blood. The receptors stem from a young woman in good health.

This clonotype was detected many times. The chain carries TRBV5-1 and TRBJ1-3; the D gene is possibly TRBD1 (5 bases). V lost 0 bases to trimming and J lost 3 bases, with 10 bases between them. This CDR3 has 15 amino acids. CDR1 is SGHRS and CDR2 is YFSETQ in the germline V gene. CDR3 DNA sequence: TGCGCCAGCAGCTTGGCCAGGGCAGATGGAAACACCATATATTTT. Translated: CASSLARADGNTIYF.

This clonotype has only one observation. This may arise from a read error, as a much more abundant clone is one base away. The CDR3 end shows no conserved phenylalanine or tryptophan, and so a read error is likely. The rearrangement joins TRBV7-9 to TRBJ2-1; tentatively, D is TRBD1 or TRBD2 (5 bases each). V was trimmed by 4 bases and J by 6 bases, leaving 13 bases between them. The germline V gene has CDR1 SEHNR and CDR2 FQNEAQ (reference sequence). The CDR3 totals 14 residues. CDR3 amino acids: CASSYRDLSNEQFL. In nucleotides, the CDR3 is TGTGCCAGCAGCTACCGGGACCTGAGCAATGAGCAGTTCTTG.

The genes are TRBV7-9 and TRBJ2-2, with D perhaps TRBD1 (5 bases). Trimming removed 6 bases from V and 4 bases from J, with 9 bases in between. This CDR3 contains 13 residues. Germline values: CDR1 SEHNR, CDR2 FQNEAQ (reference sequence). CDR3 sequence: CASRGLVTGELFF. As DNA, the CDR3 is TGTGCCAGCAGGGGGCTAGTCACCGGGGAGCTGTTTTTT.

The table lists this clonotype with a few counts. This chain joins TRBV5-5 and TRBJ1-6; D is possibly TRBD1 (6 bases). Germline V gene sequence: CDR1 SGHKS, CDR2 YYEKEE (reference sequence). The V end lost 2 bases, the J end lost 10 bases, and 13 bases lay between the germline ends. The CDR3 loop spans 14 amino acids. The CDR3 DNA is TGTGCCAGCAGCTTACAGGGAAGGGAGTCACCCCTCCACTTT. Protein: CASSLQGRESPLHF.

In its sample, this clonotype was seen many times. The chain uses TRBV5-1 and TRBJ2-3; TRBD2 aligns across 13 bases. The CDR3 sequence is 16 residues long. Germline V gene lookup returns CDR1 SGHRS and CDR2 YFSETQ. V lost 3 bases and J lost 2; bases outside the gene matches: 3. The CDR3 spells CASSSGLAGATDTQYF. The CDR3, as DNA: TGCGCCAGCAGCTCAGGACTAGCGGGGGCCACAGATACGCAGTATTTT.

The table lists this clonotype with a few counts. CDR3 DNA: TGTGCCAGCAGTGATACCGAGGGCAATCAGCCCCAGCATTTT. Translated, it gives CASSDTEGNQPQHF. The chain employs TRBV6-1 and TRBJ1-5; D is uncertain. Germline V gene data show CDR1 as MNHNS and CDR2 as SASEGT. The CDR3 covers 14 residues. The ends were cut back, 3 bases at V and 2 bases at J, with 8 bases in the middle.

This clonotype was seen many times. The CDR3 spells CASSLKETQYF. CDR3 nucleotides: TGCGCCAGCAGCTTGAAGGAGACCCAGTACTTC. The V and J genes are TRBV5-1 and TRBJ2-5; no reliable D call. Trimming took off 1 base at V and 5 bases at J, with 3 bases between the two ends. The CDR3 runs to 11 residues. Per the germline V gene, CDR1 is SGHRS and CDR2 is YFSETQ.

The sample holds many counts of this clonotype. V usage is TRBV5-1 and J usage is TRBJ2-1; 13 bases are shared with TRBD2. V was pared by 6 bases and J by 7 bases, with 7 bases of the junction left unmatched. This CDR3 contains 15 residues. Germline V gene data show CDR1 as SGHRS and CDR2 as YFSETQ. CDR3 in amino acids: CASKPGLAGVNEQFF. The CDR3 DNA follows: TGCGCCAGCAAACCCGGACTAGCGGGAGTTAATGAGCAGTTCTTC.

This clonotype was detected many times. V usage is TRBV5-1 and J usage is TRBJ2-1, with 12 bases identical to TRBD2. Trimming at V came to 4 bases and at J to 10 bases, leaving 9 bases not matched to a gene. CDR1 is SGHRS, CDR2 YFSETQ, per germline. The CDR3 loop spans 15 amino acids. The CDR3 coding sequence is TGCGCCAGCAGCACCCGACTAGCGGGAGTCACCGAGCAGTTCTTC. This translates into CASSTRLAGVTEQFF. The variable domain in full, with the rest retrieved from reference TRBV5-1 and TRBJ2-1, is KAGVTQTPRYLIKTRGQQVTLSCSPISGHRSVSWYQQTPGQGLQFLFEYFSETQRNKGNFPGRFSGRQFSNSRSEMNVSTLELGDSALYLCASSTRLAGVTEQFFGPGTRLTVL.

The rearrangement joins TRBV20-1 to TRBJ2-2; D is uncertain. The CDR3 extends over 15 amino acids. V shed 2 bases and J shed 5 bases, with 15 bases lying between them. Germline CDR1 is DFQATT and CDR2 is SNEGSKA (reference sequence). The CDR3 nucleotides are TGCAGTGCTAGAAATGGCCCCCTAGTTACCGGGGAGCTGTTTTTT. Its translation: CSARNGPLVTGELFF.

This chain connects TRBV7-8 to TRBJ1-4; D may be TRBD1 (5 bases). CDR3 length: 16 residues. V was shortened by 3 bases and J by 0 bases, with 11 bases between the two germline ends. CDR1 is SGHVS, CDR2 FQNEAQ, per germline. This CDR3 is CASSFSMGATNEKLFF. CDR3 nucleotides: TGTGCCAGCAGCTTCAGCATGGGGGCAACTAATGAAAAACTGTTTTTT.

Written as DNA, the CDR3 is TGTGCCAGCAGCTTAGCGGGCGGGGGGCCTAATGAGCAGTTCTTC. Translated, it gives CASSLAGGGPNEQFF. V and J are TRBV7-6 and TRBJ2-1, with 8 nucleotides matching TRBD2. V dropped 0 bases and J dropped 7; count of bases not matched to a gene: 5. The CDR3 is made up of 15 amino acids. CDR1 is SGHVS and CDR2 is FNYEAQ in the germline V gene. Supplemented by reference TRBV7-6 and TRBJ2-1, the full variable domain reads GAGVSQSPRYKVTKRGQDVALRCDPISGHVSLYWYRQALGQGPEFLTYFNYEAQQDKSGLPNDRFSAERPEGSISTLTIQRTEQRDSAMYRCASSLAGGGPNEQFFGPGTRLTVL.

This clonotype was counted many times. The rearrangement uses TRBV5-1 and TRBJ1-1, with 7 bases aligning to TRBD1. CDR1 is SGHRS, CDR2 YFSETQ, per germline. J gave up 3 bases and V 4 bases, and 9 bases lay outside the gene matches. This CDR3 is built from 15 residues. The CDR3, as DNA: TGCGCCAGCAGCCCCCAACCAGGGGGGGACACTGAAGCTTTCTTT. Translated, it gives CASSPQPGGDTEAFF.

This clonotype was detected a few times. This chain links TRBV12-3 or TRBV12-4 with TRBJ2-5; 9 bases line up with TRBD2. J gave up 2 bases and V 5 bases, and 12 bases lay outside the gene matches. CDR3 length equals 17 residues. The CDR3 DNA is TGTGCCAGCAGTCGTGGCGGGGGCGGGGGGGCGCAAGAGACCCAGTACTTC. The encoded protein is CASSRGGGGGAQETQYF.

This clonotype was seen only a few times. This sequence joins TRBV5-1 and TRBJ2-7; possible D gene TRBD2, 5 bases. V lost 0 bases and J 6 bases, leaving 7 bases between the germline ends. The CDR3 loop spans 12 amino acids. Germline lookup yields CDR1 SGHRS and CDR2 YFSETQ. The CDR3 DNA reads TGCGCCAGCAGCTTGGTGGAGGCCGAGCAGTACTTC. This encodes CASSLVEAEQYF.

This clonotype was detected only a few times. This rearrangement joins TRBV18 to TRBJ2-2, with TRBD2 identical over 9 bases. J lost 2 bases, V lost 3 bases, and 4 bases had no gene match. The CDR3 is 16 residues long. From germline, CDR1 is KGHSH and CDR2 LQKENI. CDR3 sequence: CASSPLTSGNTGELFF. CDR3 bases: TGTGCCAGCTCACCTCTGACTAGCGGCAACACCGGGGAGCTGTTTTTT.

This clonotype showed up many times. The rearrangement links TRBV12-3 or TRBV12-4 to TRBJ1-2; the D is unclear. Trimming stripped 5 bases from V and 4 bases from J, with 8 bases between. There are 12 residues in the CDR3. CDR3 bases: TGTGCCAGCAGTCCAGTAGGCTATGGCTACACCTTC. Protein sequence: CASSPVGYGYTF.

The chain uses TRBV5-5 and TRBJ2-2; D may be TRBD1 (5 bases). Trimming left V 2 bases short and J 7 bases short, with 9 bases between. This CDR3 region has 13 residues. Germline CDR1 is SGHKS and CDR2 is YYEKEE (reference sequence). The DNA for the CDR3 is TGTGCCAGCAGCTTAAAACAGGTCGGGGAGCTGTTTTTT. Translation gives CASSLKQVGELFF.

The chain employs TRBV12-3 or TRBV12-4 and TRBJ2-1; possibly TRBD1 or TRBD2 for D (5 bases each). The CDR3 spans 14 residues. With 8 bases removed from V and 2 bases from J, the gap between germline ends came to 13 bases. CDR3 in DNA: TGTGCCAGCGGCACGGGGACGGCCTACAATGAGCAGTTCTTC. It is translated as CASGTGTAYNEQFF.

This clonotype was seen a few times. J is TRBJ2-3 and V is TRBV2, with TRBD2 identical over 9 bases. Per germline, CDR1 SNHLY and CDR2 FYNNEI. The CDR3 contains 15 residues. Germline trimming cut 8 bases from V and 2 bases from J; bases unmatched to any gene: 8. CDR3 coding DNA: TGTGCCAGCGGGACTAGCCCCCGTGTCACAGATACGCAGTATTTT. Translated: CASGTSPRVTDTQYF.

This clonotype was observed a few times. The chain recombines TRBV4-1 with TRBJ2-1; 11 bases map to TRBD2. Trimming took 0 bases from V and 0 from J; bases not matched to a gene: 10. Germline assignment: CDR1 MGHRA and CDR2 YSYEKL. This CDR3 has 20 residues. CDR3 amino acids: CASSQERLAGGPSSYNEQFF. The CDR3 nucleotides are TGCGCCAGCAGCCAAGAAAGGCTAGCGGGGGGCCCGAGCTCCTACAATGAGCAGTTCTTC.

This chain connects TRBV9 to TRBJ2-3; TRBD2 matches at 7 bases. CDR1 is SGDLS, CDR2 YYNGEE, per germline. The V gene end was trimmed by 0 bases and the J gene end by 2 bases; junction bases not matched to a gene: 6. This CDR3 contains 16 residues. The CDR3 reads CASSVAGREYTDTQYF. In DNA form, the CDR3 reads TGTGCCAGCAGCGTAGCTGGGCGGGAGTACACAGATACGCAGTATTTT.

This clonotype has more than one count but fewer than ten. The genes are TRBV6-1 and TRBJ2-2; TRBD2 matches at 11 bases. Germline lookup yields CDR1 MNHNS and CDR2 SASEGT. CDR3 length: 16 amino acids. With 6 bases clipped from V and 4 bases from J, the junction kept 7 bases outside the gene matches. DNA of the CDR3: TGTGCCAGCAGCCATAGCGGGGGGGCGGTCACCGGGGAGCTGTTTTTT. It yields the protein CASSHSGGAVTGELFF.

This clonotype was observed at least ten times. The CDR3: CASSGQGPAQATDTQYF. In DNA form, the CDR3 reads TGTGCCAGCAGCGGACAGGGTCCGGCACAGGCGACAGATACGCAGTATTTT. V is TRBV28 and J is TRBJ2-3, with 8 bases matching TRBD1. The germline V gene has CDR1 MDHEN and CDR2 SYDVKM. The junction had 14 bases not matched to a gene; V was cut back by 6 bases and J by 3 bases. This CDR3 has 17 amino acids.

This clonotype was found many times. The chain recombines TRBV12-3 or TRBV12-4 with TRBJ1-5; TRBD1 is a possible D gene (5 bases). V was shortened by 3 bases and J by 6 bases, with 21 bases between the two germline ends. This CDR3 is 17 amino acids long. The CDR3 DNA follows: TGTGCCAGCAGTTTCGGAATGAGCAGGGAGATTAGTCAGCCCCAGCATTTT. Residues: CASSFGMSREISQPQHF.

This clonotype has more than one count but fewer than ten. The chain uses TRBV6-5 and TRBJ2-7; 7 bases agree with TRBD2. The germline V gene has CDR1 MNHEY and CDR2 SVGAGI. The trim removed 4 bases at V and 4 bases at J, leaving 7 bases unmatched. The CDR3 spans 14 residues. The CDR3 nucleotides read TGTGCCAGCAGTTTGAGCGGGATGATTTACGAGCAGTACTTC. This gives the protein CASSLSGMIYEQYF.

A word on this clonotype: A read error is possible here, since a much larger clone lies one base away. The genes are TRBV12-3 or TRBV12-4 and TRBJ2-7, with D maybe TRBD1 (6 bases). Deletions cut 4 bases from V and 6 bases from J, with 16 bases between. CDR3 length: 14 amino acids. The CDR3 coding sequence is TGTGCCAGCAGTTCAGGGATCGTAGGGGGCGAGCAGTACTTC. This encodes CASSSGIVGGEQYF.